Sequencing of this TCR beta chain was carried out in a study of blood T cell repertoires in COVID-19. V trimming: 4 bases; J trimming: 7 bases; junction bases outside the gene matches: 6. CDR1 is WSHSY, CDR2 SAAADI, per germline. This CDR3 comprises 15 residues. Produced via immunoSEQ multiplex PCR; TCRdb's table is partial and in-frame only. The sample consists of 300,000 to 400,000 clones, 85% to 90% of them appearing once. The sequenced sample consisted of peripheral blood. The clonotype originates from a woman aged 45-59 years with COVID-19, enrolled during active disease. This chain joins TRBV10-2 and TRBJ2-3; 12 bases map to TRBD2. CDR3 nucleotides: TGCGCCAGCAGTGCCGGACTAGCGGGATCCTATACGCAGTATTTT. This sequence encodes CASSAGLAGSYTQYF.